This TCR beta chain was retrieved from a study of Ad26.COV2.S vaccination and SARS-CoV-2 variants. Across the study: Intramuscularly, Ad26.COV2.S was given either once or twice, 56 days apart.

As for this clone: Its antigen is not known.

As to treatment: roughly 18 received Ad26.COV2.S at low or high dose, single or two shots; 5 received placebo; per-sample allocation not given. Samples analyzed were those drawn on day 63 after the first vaccine or placebo injection. CDR1 is MNHEY, CDR2 SVGEGT, per germline. The V end lost 7 bases, the J end lost 5 bases, and 14 bases lay between the germline ends. CDR3 length: 13 amino acids. Study-level results: Substantial breadth in spike-specific CD8+ and CD4+ T cell responses was reportedly seen after vaccination. Placebo recipients trailed vaccine recipients in spike-specific TCR breadth.

Here immunoSEQ multiplex PCR was the method, and the copy in TCRdb shows in-frame clones only, minus some. The sample lists about 350,000 clones, approximately 81% seen once, with 3.3% in the top ten. The sequence came from a person between 18 and 59 years old who received the Ad26.COV2.S COVID-19 vaccine or a placebo. The sequencing used peripheral blood, collected in a trial of Ad26.COV2.S vaccine versus placebo. The rearrangement links TRBV6-2 or TRBV6-3 to TRBJ2-5, with D uncertain. The CDR3: CASTPQRWETQYF. For the CDR3, the DNA is TGTGCCAGCACCCCCCAGCGATGGGAGACCCAGTACTTC.